One sample yielded the 4 T cell receptor beta chains listed below, sequenced in a study of T cells in localized non-small cell lung cancer. This table comes from immunoSEQ multiplex PCR, and its TCRdb copy is limited to in-frame clones, with some not included. The data contain around 1,100 clones, 20% to 25% of them seen just once; the ten biggest clones take up roughly 17%. Sequenced material: normal lung tissue next to the tumor, taken before any cancer treatment. The receptors here all came from a woman aged 35 to 75 with stage I lung adenocarcinoma.

This clone was seen only a few times. The V call is TRBV28, the J call TRBJ1-2; D remains ambiguous. The CDR3 length is 15 residues. The V end was cut by 4 bases, the J end by 3 bases, with 15 bases between. Germline V gene lookup returns CDR1 MDHEN and CDR2 SYDVKM. CDR3 sequence: CASSSRRWSHYGYTF. As DNA, the CDR3 is TGTGCCAGCAGTTCCCGGCGGTGGAGTCACTATGGCTACACCTTC.

The table lists this clone with a few counts. The chain combines TRBV9 with TRBJ2-5, with TRBD2 matching over 9 bases. Germline CDR1 and CDR2: SGDLS and YYNGEE. V shed 5 bases, J shed 2 bases, and the junction held 10 bases outside the gene matches. The CDR3 is made up of 16 amino acids. CDR3 amino acids: CASSETGLALQETQYF. The CDR3 nucleotides read TGTGCCAGCAGTGAAACAGGACTAGCGTTACAAGAGACCCAGTACTTC.

This clone was counted between two and nine times. The chain carries TRBV30 and TRBJ1-5; D remains unclear. Germline lookup yields CDR1 GTSNPN and CDR2 SVGIG (reference sequence). V was cut by 7 bases and J by 0 bases, with 13 bases left in between. The CDR3 is 14 residues long. CDR3 nucleotide sequence: TGTGCCTCCGCGAATTCCTATAGCAATCAGCCCCAGCATTTT. Translation gives CASANSYSNQPQHF.

This chain joins TRBV5-8 and TRBJ2-7; no firm D call. Deletions cut 2 bases from V and 7 bases from J, with 13 bases between. Germline CDR1 SGHTS, CDR2 YDEGEE. This CDR3 spans 13 amino acids. The DNA for the CDR3 is TGTGCCAGCAGCTTAGGACCCGGTGGGGAGCAGTACTTC. This translates into CASSLGPGGEQYF.